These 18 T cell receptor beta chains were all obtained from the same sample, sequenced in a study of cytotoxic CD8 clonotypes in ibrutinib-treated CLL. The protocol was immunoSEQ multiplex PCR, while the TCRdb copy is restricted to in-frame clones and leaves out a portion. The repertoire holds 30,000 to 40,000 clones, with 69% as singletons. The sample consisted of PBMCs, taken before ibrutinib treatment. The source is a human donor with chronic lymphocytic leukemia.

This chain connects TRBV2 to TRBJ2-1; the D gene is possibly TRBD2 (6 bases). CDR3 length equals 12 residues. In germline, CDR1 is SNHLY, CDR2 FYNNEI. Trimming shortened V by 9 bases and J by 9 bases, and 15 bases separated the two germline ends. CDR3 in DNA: TGTGCCAGTCTGGAGGGCCGGGGTGAGCAGTTCTTC. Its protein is CASLEGRGEQFF.

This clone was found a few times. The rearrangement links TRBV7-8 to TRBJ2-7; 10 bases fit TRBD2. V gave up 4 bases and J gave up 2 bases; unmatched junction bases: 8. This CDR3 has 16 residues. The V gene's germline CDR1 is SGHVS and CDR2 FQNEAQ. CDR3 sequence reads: CASSSSGLAGAYEQYF. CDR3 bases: TGTGCCAGCAGCTCTTCGGGGCTAGCGGGAGCCTACGAGCAGTACTTC. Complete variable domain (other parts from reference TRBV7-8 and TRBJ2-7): GAGVSQSPRYKVAKRGQDVALRCDPISGHVSLFWYQQALGQGPEFLTYFQNEAQLDKSGLPSDRFFAERPEGSVSTLKIQRTQQEDSAVYLCASSSSGLAGAYEQYFGPGTRLTVT.

The CDR3 is CASSFAGVSYEQYF. CDR3 in DNA: TGTGCCAGCAGCTTTGCGGGAGTCTCCTACGAGCAGTACTTC. This sequence joins TRBV7-2 and TRBJ2-7; 7 bases are a match to TRBD2. This CDR3 region has 14 residues. Trimming removed 3 bases from V and 0 bases from J; junction bases left unmatched: 2. CDR1 is SGHTA, CDR2 FQGNSA, per germline.

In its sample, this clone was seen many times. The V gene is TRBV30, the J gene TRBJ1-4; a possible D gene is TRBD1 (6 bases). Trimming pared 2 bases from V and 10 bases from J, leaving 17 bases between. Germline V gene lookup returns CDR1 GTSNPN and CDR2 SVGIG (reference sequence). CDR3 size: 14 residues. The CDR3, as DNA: TGTGCCTGGAGTCTCACAGGGAATTCACGAAAACTGTTTTTT. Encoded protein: CAWSLTGNSRKLFF.

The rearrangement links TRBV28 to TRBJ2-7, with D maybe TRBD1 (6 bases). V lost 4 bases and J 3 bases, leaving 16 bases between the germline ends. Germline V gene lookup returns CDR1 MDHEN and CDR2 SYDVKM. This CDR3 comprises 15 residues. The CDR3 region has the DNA TGTGCCAGCAGTTCGAAAACAGGGTTTCGCTACGAGCAGTACTTC. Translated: CASSSKTGFRYEQYF.

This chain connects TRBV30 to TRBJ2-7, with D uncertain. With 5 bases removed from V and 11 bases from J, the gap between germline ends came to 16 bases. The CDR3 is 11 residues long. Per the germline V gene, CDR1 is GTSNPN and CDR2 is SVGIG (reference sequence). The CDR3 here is CAWGNQGRKYF. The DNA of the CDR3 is TGTGCCTGGGGGAACCAAGGGCGAAAGTACTTC. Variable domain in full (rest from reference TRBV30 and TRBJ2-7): SQTIHQWPATLVQPVGSPLSLECTVEGTSNPNLYWYRQAAGRGLQLLFYSVGIGQISSEVPQNLSASRPQDRQFILSSKKLLLSDSGFYLCAWGNQGRKYFGPGTRLTVT.

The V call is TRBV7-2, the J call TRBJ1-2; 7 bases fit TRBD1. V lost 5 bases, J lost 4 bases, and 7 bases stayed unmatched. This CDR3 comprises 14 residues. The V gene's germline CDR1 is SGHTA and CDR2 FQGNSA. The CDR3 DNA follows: TGTGCCAGCAGCCCAGGACAGGCTCCCTATGGCTACACCTTC. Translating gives CASSPGQAPYGYTF.

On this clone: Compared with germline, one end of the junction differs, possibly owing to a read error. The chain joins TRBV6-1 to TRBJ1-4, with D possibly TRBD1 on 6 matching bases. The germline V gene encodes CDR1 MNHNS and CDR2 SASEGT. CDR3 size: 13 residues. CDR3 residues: CVSIQGRNGKLFF. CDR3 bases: TGTGTCAGCATACAGGGCAGGAATGGAAAACTGTTTTTT.

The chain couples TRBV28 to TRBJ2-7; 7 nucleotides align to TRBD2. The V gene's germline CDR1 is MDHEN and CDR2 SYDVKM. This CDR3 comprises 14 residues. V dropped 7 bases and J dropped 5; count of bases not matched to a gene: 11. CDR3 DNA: TGTGCCAGCACCGTTGGGGGGAGGGTCCACGAGCAGTACTTC. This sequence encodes CASTVGGRVHEQYF.

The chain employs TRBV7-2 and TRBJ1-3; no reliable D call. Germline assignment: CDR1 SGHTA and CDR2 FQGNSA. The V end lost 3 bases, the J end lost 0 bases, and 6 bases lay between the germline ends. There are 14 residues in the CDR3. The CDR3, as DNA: TGTGCCAGCAGCTTGGGCAGCTCTGGAAACACCATATATTTT. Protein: CASSLGSSGNTIYF.

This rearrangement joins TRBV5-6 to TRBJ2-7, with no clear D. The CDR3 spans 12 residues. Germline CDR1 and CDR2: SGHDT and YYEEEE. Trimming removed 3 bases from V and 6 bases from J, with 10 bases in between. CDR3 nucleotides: TGTGCCAGCAGCTACGGACCTGGCGAGCAGTACTTC. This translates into CASSYGPGEQYF.

The CDR3 DNA reads TGTGCCAGCAGTTTTCGGAGAGGGCAGATACAGTCCCAGTACTTC. Its translation: CASSFRRGQIQSQYF. The rearrangement joins TRBV28 to TRBJ2-5; D possibly corresponds to TRBD2 (5 bases). The CDR3 runs 15 residues. Germline CDR1 reads MDHEN; CDR2 reads SYDVKM. Deletions cut 3 bases from V and 9 bases from J, with 20 bases between. The full variable domain, with the rest looked up from reference TRBV28 and TRBJ2-5, is DVKVTQSSRYLVKRTGEKVFLECVQDMDHENMFWYRQDPGLGLRLIYFSYDVKMKEKGDIPEGYSVSREKKERFSLILESASTNQTSMYLCASSFRRGQIQSQYFGPGTRLLVL.

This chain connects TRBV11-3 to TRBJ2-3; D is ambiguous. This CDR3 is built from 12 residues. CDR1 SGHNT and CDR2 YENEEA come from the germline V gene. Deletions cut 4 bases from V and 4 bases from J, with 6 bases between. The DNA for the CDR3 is TGTGCCAGCAGCTACCCCGCAGATACGCAGTATTTT. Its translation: CASSYPADTQYF.

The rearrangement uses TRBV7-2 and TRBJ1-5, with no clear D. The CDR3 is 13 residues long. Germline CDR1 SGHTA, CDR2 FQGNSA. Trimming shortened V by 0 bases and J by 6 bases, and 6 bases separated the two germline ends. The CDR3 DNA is TGTGCCAGCAGCTTAGCGTCGGCTCAGCCCCAGCATTTT. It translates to CASSLASAQPQHF.

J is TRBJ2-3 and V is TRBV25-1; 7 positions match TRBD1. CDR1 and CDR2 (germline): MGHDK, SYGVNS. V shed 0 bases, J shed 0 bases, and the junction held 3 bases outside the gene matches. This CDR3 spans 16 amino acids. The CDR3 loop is CASSEYRDRSTDTQYF. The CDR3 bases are TGTGCCAGCAGTGAATACCGGGACAGAAGCACAGATACGCAGTATTTT.

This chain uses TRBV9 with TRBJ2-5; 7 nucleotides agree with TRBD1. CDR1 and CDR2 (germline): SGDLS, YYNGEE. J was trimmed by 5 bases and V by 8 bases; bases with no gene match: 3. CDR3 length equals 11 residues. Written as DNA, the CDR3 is TGTGCCAGTGGACAGGACGAGACCCAGTACTTC. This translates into CASGQDETQYF.

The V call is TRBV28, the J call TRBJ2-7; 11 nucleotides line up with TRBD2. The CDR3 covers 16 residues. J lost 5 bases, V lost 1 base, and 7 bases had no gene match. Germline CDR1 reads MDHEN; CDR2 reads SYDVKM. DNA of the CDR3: TGTGCCAGCAGTTTATATCTAGCGGGGGGCTTGGACGAGCAGTACTTC. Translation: CASSLYLAGGLDEQYF.

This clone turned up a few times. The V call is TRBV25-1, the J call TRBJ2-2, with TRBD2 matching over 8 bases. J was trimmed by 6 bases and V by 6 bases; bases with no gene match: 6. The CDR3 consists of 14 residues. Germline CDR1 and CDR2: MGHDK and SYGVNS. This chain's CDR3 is CASRLGAGAGELFF. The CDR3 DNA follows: TGTGCCAGCAGATTAGGAGCGGGAGCCGGGGAGCTGTTTTTT.